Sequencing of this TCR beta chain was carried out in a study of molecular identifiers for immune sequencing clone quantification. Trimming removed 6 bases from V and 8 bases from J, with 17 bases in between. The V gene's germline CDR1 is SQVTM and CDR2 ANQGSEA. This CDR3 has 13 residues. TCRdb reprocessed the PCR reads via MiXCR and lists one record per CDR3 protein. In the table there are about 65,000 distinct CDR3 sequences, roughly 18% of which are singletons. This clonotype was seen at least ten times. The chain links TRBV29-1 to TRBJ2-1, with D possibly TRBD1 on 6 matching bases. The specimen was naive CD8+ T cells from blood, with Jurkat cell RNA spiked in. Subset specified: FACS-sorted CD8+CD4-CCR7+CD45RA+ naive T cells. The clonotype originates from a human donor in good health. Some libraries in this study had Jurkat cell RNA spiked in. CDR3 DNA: TGCAGCGTCGAGGCAGGGGTTTCCTATGAGCAGTTCTTC. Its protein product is CSVEAGVSYEQFF.